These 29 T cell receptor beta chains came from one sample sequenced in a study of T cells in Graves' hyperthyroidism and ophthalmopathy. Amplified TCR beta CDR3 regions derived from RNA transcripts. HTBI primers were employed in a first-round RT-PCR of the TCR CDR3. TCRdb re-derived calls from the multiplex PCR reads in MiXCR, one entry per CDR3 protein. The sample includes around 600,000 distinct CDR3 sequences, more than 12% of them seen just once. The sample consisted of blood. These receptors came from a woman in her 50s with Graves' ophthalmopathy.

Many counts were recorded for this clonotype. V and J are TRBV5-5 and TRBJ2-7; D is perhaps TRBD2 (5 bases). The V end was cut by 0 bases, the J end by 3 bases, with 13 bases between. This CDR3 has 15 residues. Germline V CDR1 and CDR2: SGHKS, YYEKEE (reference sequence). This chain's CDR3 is CASSLAAAVNYEQYF. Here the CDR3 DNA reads TGTGCCAGCAGCTTGGCTGCAGCGGTTAACTACGAGCAGTACTTC.

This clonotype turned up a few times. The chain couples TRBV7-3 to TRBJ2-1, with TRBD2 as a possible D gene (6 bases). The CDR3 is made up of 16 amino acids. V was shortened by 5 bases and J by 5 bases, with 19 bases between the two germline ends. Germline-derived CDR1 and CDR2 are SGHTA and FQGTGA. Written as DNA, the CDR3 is TGTGCCAGCAGCCTACTATCGGGACTCCTTAACAATGAGCAGTTCTTC. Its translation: CASSLLSGLLNNEQFF.

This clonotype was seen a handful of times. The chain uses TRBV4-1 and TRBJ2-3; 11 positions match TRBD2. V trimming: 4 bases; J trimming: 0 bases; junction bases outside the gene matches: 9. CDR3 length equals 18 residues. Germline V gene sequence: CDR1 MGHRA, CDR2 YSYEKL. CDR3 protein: CASSLTGTSGPSTDTQYF. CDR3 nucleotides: TGCGCCAGCAGCCTGACCGGGACTAGCGGACCGAGCACAGATACGCAGTATTTT.

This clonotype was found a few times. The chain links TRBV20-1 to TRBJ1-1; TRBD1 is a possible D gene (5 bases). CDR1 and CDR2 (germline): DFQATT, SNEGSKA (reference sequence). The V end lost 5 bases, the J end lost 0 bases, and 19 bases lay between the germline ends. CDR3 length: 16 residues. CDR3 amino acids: CSASFGGSGMNTEAFF. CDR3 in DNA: TGCAGTGCTTCGTTCGGGGGGTCGGGTATGAACACTGAAGCTTTCTTT.

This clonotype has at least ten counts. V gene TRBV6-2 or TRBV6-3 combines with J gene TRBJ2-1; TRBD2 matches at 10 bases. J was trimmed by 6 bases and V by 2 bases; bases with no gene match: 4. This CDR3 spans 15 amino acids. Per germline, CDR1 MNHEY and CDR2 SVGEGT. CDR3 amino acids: CASSYKREGGNEQFF. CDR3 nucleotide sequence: TGTGCCAGCAGTTACAAGCGGGAGGGCGGCAATGAGCAGTTCTTC.

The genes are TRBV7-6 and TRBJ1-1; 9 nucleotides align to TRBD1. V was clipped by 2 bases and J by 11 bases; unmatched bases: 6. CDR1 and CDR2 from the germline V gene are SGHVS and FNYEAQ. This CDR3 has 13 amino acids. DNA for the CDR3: TGTGCCAGCAGCTTACAAAGACAGGGGGAGGCTTTCTTT. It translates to CASSLQRQGEAFF.

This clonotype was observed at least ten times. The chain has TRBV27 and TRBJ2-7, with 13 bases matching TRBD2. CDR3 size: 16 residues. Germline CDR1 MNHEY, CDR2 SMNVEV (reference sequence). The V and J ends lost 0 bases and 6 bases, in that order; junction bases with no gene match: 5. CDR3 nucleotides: TGTGCCAGCAGTTTATCTGGGACTAGCGGGACGTCCGAGCAGTACTTC. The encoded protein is CASSLSGTSGTSEQYF.

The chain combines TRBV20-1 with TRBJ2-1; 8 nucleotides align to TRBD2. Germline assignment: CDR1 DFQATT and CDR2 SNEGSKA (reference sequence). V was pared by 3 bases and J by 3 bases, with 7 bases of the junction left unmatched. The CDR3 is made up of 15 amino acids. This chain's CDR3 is CSASRLAGVYNEQFF. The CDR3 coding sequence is TGCAGTGCTAGTCGGCTAGCGGGTGTCTACAATGAGCAGTTCTTC.

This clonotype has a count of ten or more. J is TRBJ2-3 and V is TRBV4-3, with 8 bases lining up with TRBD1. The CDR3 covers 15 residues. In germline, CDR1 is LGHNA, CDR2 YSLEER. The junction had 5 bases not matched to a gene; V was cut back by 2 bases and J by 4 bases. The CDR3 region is CASSQTGGASDTQYF. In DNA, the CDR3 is TGCGCCAGCAGCCAAACAGGGGGTGCTTCAGATACGCAGTATTTT.

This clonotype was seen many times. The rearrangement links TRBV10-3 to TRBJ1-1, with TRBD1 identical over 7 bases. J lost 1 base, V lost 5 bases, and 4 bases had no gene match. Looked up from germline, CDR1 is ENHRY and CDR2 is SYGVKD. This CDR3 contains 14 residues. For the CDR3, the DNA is TGTGCCATCAGTCGACAGGGCCCGAACACTGAAGCTTTCTTT. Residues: CAISRQGPNTEAFF.

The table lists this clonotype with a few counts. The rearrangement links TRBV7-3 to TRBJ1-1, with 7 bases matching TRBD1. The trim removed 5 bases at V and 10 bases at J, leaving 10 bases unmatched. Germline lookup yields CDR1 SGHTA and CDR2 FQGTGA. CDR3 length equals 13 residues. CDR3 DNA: TGTGCCAGCAGCCAAAGTTGGGACAGTGGAGCTTTCTTT. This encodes CASSQSWDSGAFF. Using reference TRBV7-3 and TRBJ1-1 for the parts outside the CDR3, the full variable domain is GAGVSQTPSNKVTEKGKYVELRCDPISGHTALYWYRQSLGQGPEFLIYFQGTGAADDSGLPNDRFFAVRPEGSVSTLKIQRTERGDSAVYLCASSQSWDSGAFFGQGTRLTVV.

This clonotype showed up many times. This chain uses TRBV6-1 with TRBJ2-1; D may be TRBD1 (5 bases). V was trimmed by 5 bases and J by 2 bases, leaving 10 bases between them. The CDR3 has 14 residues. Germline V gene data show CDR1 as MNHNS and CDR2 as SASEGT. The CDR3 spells CASSYDSAYNEQFF. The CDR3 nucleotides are TGTGCCAGCAGTTACGACAGCGCCTACAATGAGCAGTTCTTC.

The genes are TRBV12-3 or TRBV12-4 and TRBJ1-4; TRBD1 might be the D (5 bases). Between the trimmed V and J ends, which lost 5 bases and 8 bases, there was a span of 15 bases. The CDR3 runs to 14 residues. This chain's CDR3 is CASSKGRVGEKLFF. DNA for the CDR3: TGTGCCAGCAGTAAGGGCAGGGTAGGAGAAAAACTGTTTTTT.

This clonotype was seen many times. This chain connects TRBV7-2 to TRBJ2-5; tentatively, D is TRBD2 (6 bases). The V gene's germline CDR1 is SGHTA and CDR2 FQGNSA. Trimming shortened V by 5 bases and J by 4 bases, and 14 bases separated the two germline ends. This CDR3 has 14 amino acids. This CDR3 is CASSPMTSIETQYF. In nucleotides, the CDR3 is TGTGCCAGCAGCCCTATGACTAGTATAGAGACCCAGTACTTC.

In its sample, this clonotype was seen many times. For the CDR3, the DNA is TGTGCCAGCAGGGGGACAGAGTTTGCTGAAGCTTTCTTT. It specifies CASRGTEFAEAFF. The chain employs TRBV12-3 or TRBV12-4 and TRBJ1-1, with TRBD1 matching 7 bases. CDR3 length equals 13 residues. After removal of 6 bases from V and 6 bases from J, the junction contained 7 bases not matched to a gene.

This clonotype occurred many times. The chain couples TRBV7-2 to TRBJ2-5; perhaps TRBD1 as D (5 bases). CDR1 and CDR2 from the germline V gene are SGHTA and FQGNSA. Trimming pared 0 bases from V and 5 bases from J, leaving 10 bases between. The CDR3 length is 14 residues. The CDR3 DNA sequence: TGTGCCAGCAGCTTAGCCAAGGGGCGGGAGACCCAGTACTTC. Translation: CASSLAKGRETQYF.

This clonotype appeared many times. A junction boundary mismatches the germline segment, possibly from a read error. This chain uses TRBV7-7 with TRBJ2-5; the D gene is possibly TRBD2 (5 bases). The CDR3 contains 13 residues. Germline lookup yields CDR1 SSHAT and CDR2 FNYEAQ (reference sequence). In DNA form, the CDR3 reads TGTGCTAGCACCCCTCGGCGAGGGGAGACCCAGTACTTC. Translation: CASTPRRGETQYF.

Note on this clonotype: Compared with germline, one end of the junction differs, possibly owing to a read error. The CDR3 nucleotides are TGTGCCAGTGGGGCCCGGGACTATAGTACCCTAAGCTCCTACAATGGGCAGTTCTTC. Its protein is CASGARDYSTLSSYNGQFF. The rearrangement joins TRBV6-2 or TRBV6-3 to TRBJ2-1, with 7 bases fitting TRBD2. The CDR3 has 19 amino acids. CDR1 MNHEY and CDR2 SVGEGT come from the germline V gene.

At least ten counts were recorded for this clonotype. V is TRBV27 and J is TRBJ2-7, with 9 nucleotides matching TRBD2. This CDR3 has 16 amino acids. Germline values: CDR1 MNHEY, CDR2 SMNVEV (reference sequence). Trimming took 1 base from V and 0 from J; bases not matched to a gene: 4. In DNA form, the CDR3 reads TGTGCCAGCAGTTTATTGAGCGGGAGGCCCTCCTACGAGCAGTACTTC. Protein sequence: CASSLLSGRPSYEQYF.

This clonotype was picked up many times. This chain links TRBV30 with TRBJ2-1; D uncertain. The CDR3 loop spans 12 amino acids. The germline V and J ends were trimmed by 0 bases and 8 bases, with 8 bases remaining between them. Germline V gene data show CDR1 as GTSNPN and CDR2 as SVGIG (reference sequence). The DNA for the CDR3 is TGTGCCTGGAGTGTACTTCTCTATGAGCAGTTCTTC. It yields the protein CAWSVLLYEQFF. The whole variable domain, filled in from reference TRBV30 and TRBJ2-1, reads SQTIHQWPATLVQPVGSPLSLECTVEGTSNPNLYWYRQAAGRGLQLLFYSVGIGQISSEVPQNLSASRPQDRQFILSSKKLLLSDSGFYLCAWSVLLYEQFFGPGTRLTVL.

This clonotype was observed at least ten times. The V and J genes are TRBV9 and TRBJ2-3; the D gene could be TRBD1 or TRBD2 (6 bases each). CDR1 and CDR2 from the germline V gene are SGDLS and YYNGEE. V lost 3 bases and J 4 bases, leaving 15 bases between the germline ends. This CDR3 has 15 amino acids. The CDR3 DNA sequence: TGTGCCAGCAGCGAAGGGGGGCGCAGCGCAGATACGCAGTATTTT. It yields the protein CASSEGGRSADTQYF.

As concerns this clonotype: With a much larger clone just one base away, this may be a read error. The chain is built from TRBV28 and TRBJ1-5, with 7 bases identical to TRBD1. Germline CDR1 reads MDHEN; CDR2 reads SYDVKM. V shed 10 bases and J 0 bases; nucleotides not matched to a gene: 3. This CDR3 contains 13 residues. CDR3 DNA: TGTGCCACCGACAGGGATAGCAATCAGCCCCAGCATTTT. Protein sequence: CATDRDSNQPQHF.

Here the CDR3 DNA reads TGTGCCAGCAGCTTGAATGGCGGGACGAACACCGGGGAGCTGTTTTTT. Protein product: CASSLNGGTNTGELFF. The J gene is TRBJ2-2, the V gene TRBV5-4, with D possibly TRBD2 on 6 matching bases. This CDR3 comprises 16 residues. V lost 1 base to trimming and J lost 0 bases, with 10 bases between them. The V gene's germline CDR1 is SGHNT and CDR2 YYREEE (reference sequence).

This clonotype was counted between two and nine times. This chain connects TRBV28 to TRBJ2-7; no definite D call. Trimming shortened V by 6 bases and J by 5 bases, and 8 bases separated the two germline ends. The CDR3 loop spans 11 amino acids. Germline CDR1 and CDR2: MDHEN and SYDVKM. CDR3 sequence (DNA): TGTGCCAGCAGGGATGGGAACGAGCAGTACTTC. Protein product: CASRDGNEQYF.

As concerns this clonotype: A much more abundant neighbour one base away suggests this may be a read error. The CDR3 reads CASSVSTQGANTEAFF. The CDR3 DNA reads TGTGCCAGCAGCGTATCCACCCAGGGGGCGAACACTGAAGCTTTCTTT. The V and J genes are TRBV9 and TRBJ1-1, with 8 nucleotides matching TRBD1. Per germline, CDR1 SGDLS and CDR2 YYNGEE. V shed 1 base and J 1 base; nucleotides not matched to a gene: 6. The CDR3 length is 16 residues.

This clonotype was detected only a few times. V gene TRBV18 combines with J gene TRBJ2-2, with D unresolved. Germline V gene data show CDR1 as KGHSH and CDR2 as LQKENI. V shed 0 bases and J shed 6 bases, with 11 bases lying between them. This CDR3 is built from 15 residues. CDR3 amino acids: CASSPPAGLAGELFF. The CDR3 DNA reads TGTGCCAGCTCACCACCGGCAGGCTTGGCCGGGGAGCTGTTTTTT.

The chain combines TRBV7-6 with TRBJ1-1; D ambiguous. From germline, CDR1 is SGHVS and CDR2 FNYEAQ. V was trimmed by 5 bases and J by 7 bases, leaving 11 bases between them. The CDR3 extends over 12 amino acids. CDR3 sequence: CASSLGPNEAFF. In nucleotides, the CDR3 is TGTGCCAGCAGCCTCGGTCCTAATGAAGCTTTCTTT.

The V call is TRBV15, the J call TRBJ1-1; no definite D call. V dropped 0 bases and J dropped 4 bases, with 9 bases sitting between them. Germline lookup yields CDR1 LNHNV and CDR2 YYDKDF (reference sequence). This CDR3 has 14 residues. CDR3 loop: CATSRDPRGTEAFF. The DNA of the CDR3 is TGTGCCACCAGCAGAGATCCTCGCGGCACTGAAGCTTTCTTT.

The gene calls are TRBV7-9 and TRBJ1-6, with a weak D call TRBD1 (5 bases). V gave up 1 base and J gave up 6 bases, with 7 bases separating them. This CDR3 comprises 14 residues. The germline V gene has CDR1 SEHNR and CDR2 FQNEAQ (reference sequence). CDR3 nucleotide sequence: TGTGCCAGCAGCTTAGTGGGGGTTAATTCACCCCTCCACTTT. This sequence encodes CASSLVGVNSPLHF.